This T cell receptor (beta chain) is from a study of monozygotic twins with cystic fibrosis. Assay used: immunoSEQ multiplex PCR; TCRdb lists only in-frame clones, some missing. The sample holds around 9,500 clones; 98% are singletons and the top ten take 0.2% to 0.3%. As regards this clone: What it recognizes is unknown.

The V end was cut by 0 bases, the J end by 1 base, with 12 bases between. Looked up from germline, CDR1 is LGHNA and CDR2 is YSLEER. The CDR3 runs 16 residues. Whole-study findings and limits: Shared CDR3 numbers were not associated with age, concordance or severity. Low clonality (median roughly 0.01) suggested a mostly naive repertoire. V usage most resembled the co-twin in 13 of 16 pairs.

Sequencing was done on a sample of blood. The source of this sequence is a girl aged 2-10 years with cystic fibrosis. V and J are TRBV4-3 and TRBJ1-2, with D perhaps matching TRBD1 (5 bases). The CDR3 spells CASSQDPAGLNYGYTF. The CDR3 region has the DNA TGCGCCAGCAGCCAAGATCCGGCAGGGCTTAACTATGGCTACACCTTC.